This TCR beta chain was captured by sequencing in a study of technical replicates of blood from a few donors. Measured with immunoSEQ multiplex PCR; TCRdb has only the in-frame clones, and not every one. In the table there are approximately 79,000 clones, 85% to 95% of which are singletons. This clone was counted a single time. J was trimmed by 4 bases and V by 6 bases; bases with no gene match: 6. The CDR3 is 15 residues long. Germline V gene lookup returns CDR1 MNHNS and CDR2 SASEGT. The specimen sequenced was T cells isolated from PBMCs. This receptor was identified in a human donor in good health. This chain joins TRBV6-1 and TRBJ2-3; TRBD2 aligns across 11 bases. Here the CDR3 DNA reads TGTGCCAGCAGCGATCTAGCGGGAGGAGCAGATACGCAGTATTTT. Translating it yields CASSDLAGGADTQYF.